Shown below are 9 T cell receptor beta chains from a single sample sequenced in a study of T cells expressing NK-cell markers. TCRdb reprocessed the 5' RACE reads; each CDR3 protein has one entry and no DNA is given. The sample features about 550,000 distinct CDR3 sequences, with 3.5% to 4.5% in its top ten. Sequencing was performed on blood T cells: a sorted CD56 or NKG2C T cell subset, CD4+ or CD8+ T cells, or bulk PBMC T cells (not recorded which). All receptors derive from a man between 18 and 35 years old in good health.

V usage is TRBV5-1 and J usage is TRBJ2-5; TCRdb designates TRBD1, a call that cannot be tested without DNA. CDR1 is SGHRS, CDR2 YFSETQ, per germline. CDR3 length equals 18 residues. The CDR3 region is CASSSGLLLEGGQETQYF.

This chain connects TRBV20-1 to TRBJ2-5; TCRdb's D call of TRBD2 is untestable without DNA. This CDR3 is 14 amino acids long. Germline CDR1 reads DFQATT; CDR2 reads SNEGSKA (reference sequence). The CDR3 here is CSARTSGRKETQYF.

The chain employs TRBV9 and TRBJ1-1. Looked up from germline, CDR1 is SGDLS and CDR2 is YYNGEE. CDR3 length: 13 residues. CDR3 sequence reads: CASSDRVATEAFF.

The chain employs TRBV20-1 and TRBJ2-1; the TRBD1 assignment by TCRdb is unverifiable without DNA. Germline V gene sequence: CDR1 DFQATT, CDR2 SNEGSKA (reference sequence). The CDR3 sequence is 16 residues long. CDR3: CSARRLGDGGYNEQFF.

The gene calls are TRBV20-1 and TRBJ2-3. Germline CDR1 reads DFQATT; CDR2 reads SNEGSKA (reference sequence). There are 13 residues in the CDR3. This CDR3 is CSARRSRPDTQYF.

The chain uses TRBV12-3 or TRBV12-4 and TRBJ1-1. The length of the CDR3 is 16 residues. The chain's CDR3 is CASSLALQGRATEAFF.

The V and J genes are TRBV7-6 and TRBJ2-1; TCRdb reports TRBD1, a call that lacks DNA to check it against. Germline V gene data show CDR1 as SGHVS and CDR2 as FNYEAQ. The CDR3 loop spans 15 amino acids. CDR3 in amino acids: CASSLDGTGVNEQFF.

The chain employs TRBV7-9 and TRBJ2-2. The CDR3 consists of 15 residues. Germline V lookup: CDR1 SEHNR, CDR2 FQNEAQ (reference sequence). The CDR3 protein is CASSPRMANTGELFF.

The CDR3 here is CASSPRSTSDGYNEQFF. This chain uses TRBV4-1 with TRBJ2-1; without DNA, the TCRdb call of TRBD2 cannot be checked. This CDR3 is built from 17 residues. Looked up from germline, CDR1 is MGHRA and CDR2 is YSYEKL.